Here is one TCR beta chain with its context. Its antigen is unidentified. These data are taken from a study of T cell responses to AZD1222 COVID-19 vaccine. Study-level information: Doses given second, at about 4 or about 12 weeks, were pooled.

Study-level findings and limits: Targets within unmutated variant regions were reportedly found for nearly half of spike-specific TCRs. Across spike, vaccine-associated CD4 TCRs were found, dominant at 160-218 and 743-854.

The CDR3 runs to 16 residues. Germline CDR1 reads SGHRS; CDR2 reads YFSETQ. Trimming at V came to 1 base and at J to 3 bases, leaving 2 bases not matched to a gene. The data were produced by immunoSEQ multiplex PCR, yet TCRdb's version contains in-frame clones alone and is incomplete. The sample consists of under 150,000 clones, 70% to 90% of them appearing once. The sequenced sample was peripheral blood, obtained on day 0 of AZD1222 vaccination. The receptor was isolated from an adult in good health. V is TRBV5-1 and J is TRBJ2-2; 11 bases are shared with TRBD1. CDR3 protein: CASSLRGQGDTGELFF. DNA for the CDR3: TGCGCCAGCAGCTTGAGGGGACAGGGGGACACCGGGGAGCTGTTTTTT. The full variable domain, completed using reference TRBV5-1 and TRBJ2-2, is KAGVTQTPRYLIKTRGQQVTLSCSPISGHRSVSWYQQTPGQGLQFLFEYFSETQRNKGNFPGRFSGRQFSNSRSEMNVSTLELGDSALYLCASSLRGQGDTGELFFGEGSRLTVL.